These T cell receptor beta chains were read from a single sample in a study of identical twins. Each CDR3 protein gets one entry after TCRdb re-called the 5' RACE reads with MiXCR. The sample shows approximately 410,000 distinct CDR3 sequences, 18% of them seen only once. The sequenced material came from naive T cells sorted from blood. These receptor sequences come from a man between 50 and 59 years old in good health. Each CDR3 is given with its conserved first and last residue. A D gene is named only where the DNA matches it firmly. Size is stated for part of the rows, as once, few or many counts, or as a class when the clone is expanded.

V gene: TRBV6-5
D gene: -
J gene: TRBJ2-2
clone size: -
CDR3 DNA: TGTGCCAGCACCAACGGGGGCGGGGAGCTGTTTTTT
CDR3 protein: CASTNGGGELFF

V gene: TRBV7-2
D gene: TRBD2
J gene: TRBJ2-3
clone size: -
CDR3 DNA: TGTGCCAGCAGCTTGGGCGGGGGGGCCGCAGATACGCAGTATTTT
CDR3 protein: CASSLGGGAADTQYF

V gene: TRBV4-2
D gene: -
J gene: TRBJ2-6
clone size: few
CDR3 DNA: TGTGCCAGCAGCCAAGAGAGGACAGTCCTCTCTGGGGCCAACGTCCTGACTTTC
CDR3 protein: CASSQERTVLSGANVLTF

V gene: TRBV20-1
D gene: TRBD2
J gene: TRBJ2-1
clone size: many
CDR3 DNA: TGCAGTGCTAGCGGCCTAGCGGGGACCAATGAGCAGTTCTTC
CDR3 protein: CSASGLAGTNEQFF

V gene: TRBV20-1
D gene: -
J gene: TRBJ1-1
clone size: many
CDR3 DNA: TGCAGTGCTAGAGATGGGAGAACTGAAGCTTTCTTT
CDR3 protein: CSARDGRTEAFF

V gene: TRBV29-1
D gene: -
J gene: TRBJ2-1
clone size: few
CDR3 DNA: TGCAGCGTTGGTGGTTTGACGGGAGCGGTTGAGCAGTTCTTC
CDR3 protein: CSVGGLTGAVEQFF

V gene: TRBV7-6
D gene: -
J gene: TRBJ2-1
clone size: few
CDR3 DNA: TGTGCCAGCAGCCCCTTAAGCGTGAGCTCCTACAATGAGCAGTTCTTC
CDR3 protein: CASSPLSVSSYNEQFF

V gene: TRBV19
D gene: -
J gene: TRBJ2-5
clone size: -
CDR3 DNA: TGTGCCAGTAGTATACGGTCCTACCAAGAGACCCAGTACTTC
CDR3 protein: CASSIRSYQETQYF

V gene: TRBV29-1
D gene: -
J gene: TRBJ2-5
clone size: many
CDR3 DNA: TGCAGCGTCAACGCTCGGGACGCCGTCCAGACCCAGTACTTC
CDR3 protein: CSVNARDAVQTQYF

V gene: TRBV12-3/TRBV12-4
D gene: TRBD2
J gene: TRBJ2-3
clone size: many
CDR3 DNA: TGTGCCAGCAGTTCTCCCGGACTAGCGGAAAAATCCACAGATACGCAGTATTTT
CDR3 protein: CASSSPGLAEKSTDTQYF

V gene: TRBV29-1
D gene: -
J gene: TRBJ1-2
clone size: many
CDR3 DNA: TGCAGCGCAAGATCGGAAGGGTATGGCTACACCTTC
CDR3 protein: CSARSEGYGYTF

V gene: TRBV20-1
D gene: -
J gene: TRBJ2-1
clone size: few
CDR3 DNA: TGCAGTGCTAGAGATTCAGGGATAAATACGGATGAGCAGTTCTTC
CDR3 protein: CSARDSGINTDEQFF

V gene: TRBV5-6
D gene: -
J gene: TRBJ2-2
clone size: few
CDR3 DNA: TGTGCCAGCAGCTTGGGTGGCTCGAACACCGGGGAGCTGTTTTTT
CDR3 protein: CASSLGGSNTGELFF

V gene: TRBV20-1
D gene: TRBD1
J gene: TRBJ1-5
clone size: -
CDR3 DNA: TGCAGTGCACTAATCCAAGGCTCGCAGGGGGAAAATCAGCCCCAGCATTTT
CDR3 protein: CSALIQGSQGENQPQHF

V gene: TRBV5-1
D gene: -
J gene: TRBJ2-2
clone size: -
CDR3 DNA: TGCGCCAGCAGCTCGAGCGTGGCGGGAACGGGGACCGGGGAGCTGTTTTTT
CDR3 protein: CASSSSVAGTGTGELFF

V gene: TRBV6-2/TRBV6-3
D gene: -
J gene: TRBJ2-2
clone size: -
CDR3 DNA: TGTGCCAGCAGTTACTGGACAGTGAACACCGGGGAGCTGTTTTTT
CDR3 protein: CASSYWTVNTGELFF

V gene: TRBV20-1
D gene: -
J gene: TRBJ2-1
clone size: few
CDR3 DNA: TGCAGTGCTAGAGGGGCCGGGGGTGAGCAGTTCTTC
CDR3 protein: CSARGAGGEQFF

V gene: TRBV11-1
D gene: -
J gene: TRBJ2-1
clone size: -
CDR3 DNA: TGTGCCAGCACCCAAAACAATGAGCAGTTCTTC
CDR3 protein: CASTQNNEQFF

V gene: TRBV15
D gene: -
J gene: TRBJ2-3
clone size: -
CDR3 DNA: TGTGCCACCAGCAGAGTCTTGAAAACATCTAGCACAGATACGCAGTATTTT
CDR3 protein: CATSRVLKTSSTDTQYF

V gene: TRBV28
D gene: TRBD2
J gene: TRBJ2-1
clone size: few
CDR3 DNA: TGTGCCAGCAGGGGGGTGTTAGCGGGAAACTTTTTTAGATCCTACAATGAGCAGTTCTTC
CDR3 protein: CASRGVLAGNFFRSYNEQFF

V gene: TRBV7-3
D gene: -
J gene: TRBJ2-2
clone size: many
CDR3 DNA: TGTGCCAGCAGCCCCGCGTCAAACACCGGGGAGCTGTTTTTT
CDR3 protein: CASSPASNTGELFF

V gene: TRBV28
D gene: -
J gene: TRBJ2-2
clone size: -
CDR3 DNA: TGTGCCAGCAGTTTATTTAGCAGGGGCCCGAACACCGGGGAGCTGTTTTTT
CDR3 protein: CASSLFSRGPNTGELFF

V gene: TRBV6-1
D gene: -
J gene: TRBJ1-6
clone size: -
CDR3 DNA: TGTGCCAGCAGAGAGCGAAACAGGGCTTTTCTATTTAATTCACCCCTCCACTTT
CDR3 protein: CASRERNRAFLFNSPLHF

V gene: TRBV20-1
D gene: -
J gene: TRBJ1-5
clone size: -
CDR3 DNA: TGCAGTGCTAGAGATCCAGGGTCGGAGCAGCCCCAGCATTTT
CDR3 protein: CSARDPGSEQPQHF

V gene: TRBV5-1
D gene: -
J gene: TRBJ2-1
clone size: -
CDR3 DNA: TGCGCCAGCAGCCGAACAGGGCTCGGTGAGCAGTTCTTC
CDR3 protein: CASSRTGLGEQFF

V gene: TRBV11-2
D gene: -
J gene: TRBJ2-5
clone size: -
CDR3 DNA: TGTGCCAGCAGCTTCTCAACCGAAGAGACCCAGTACTTC
CDR3 protein: CASSFSTEETQYF

V gene: TRBV10-3
D gene: -
J gene: TRBJ2-1
clone size: -
CDR3 DNA: TGTGCCATCGCTACGACAGGGAGGTTGGGTGAGCAGTTCTTC
CDR3 protein: CAIATTGRLGEQFF

V gene: TRBV28
D gene: TRBD1
J gene: TRBJ1-6
clone size: -
CDR3 DNA: TGTGCCAGCAGTCTACCGACAGGGGGCTATAATTCACCCCTCCACTTT
CDR3 protein: CASSLPTGGYNSPLHF

V gene: TRBV24-1
D gene: TRBD1
J gene: TRBJ2-5
clone size: many
CDR3 DNA: TGTGCCACCAGTGATTTCGGACTGACCCTCGCAAGGACAGGTACAGAGACCCAGTACTTC
CDR3 protein: CATSDFGLTLARTGTETQYF

V gene: TRBV29-1
D gene: TRBD2
J gene: TRBJ2-1
clone size: many
CDR3 DNA: TGCAGCGTTGTCCCTAGCGGGATGTTAAATGAGCAGTTCTTC
CDR3 protein: CSVVPSGMLNEQFF

V gene: TRBV20-1
D gene: -
J gene: TRBJ2-7
clone size: -
CDR3 DNA: TGCAGCAAAAGGATCGGGGCGGGCGAGCAGTACTTC
CDR3 protein: CSKRIGAGEQYF